This T cell receptor (beta chain) was observed in a study of T-cell memory formation after mild COVID-19. This clonotype was detected a few times. Its antigen is as yet unknown. TCR alpha and TCR beta cDNA libraries carrying sample barcodes and UMIs were produced by 5'RACE using constant-segment primers. TCRdb ran MiXCR on the 5' RACE reads and lists one entry per CDR3 protein. Of 100,000 to 150,000 distinct CDR3 sequences in the sample, approximately 6.3% are singletons; the top ten hold around 2%. The CDR3 is made up of 14 amino acids. Germline V gene sequence: CDR1 KGHSH, CDR2 LQKENI. V lost 5 bases to trimming and J lost 5 bases, with 13 bases between them. Regarding the study as a whole: The second-wave clones peaking on day 37 were not confirmed as SARS-CoV-2-specific. Prior to infection, memory already included some responding clones, suggesting cross-reactive memory joined.

Sequencing input: PBMCs or a T cell subset sorted from them (not recorded which). V is TRBV18 and J is TRBJ2-1; D is possibly TRBD1 (6 bases). This TCR derives from an adult woman who had mild COVID-19 (a few samples of this study predate the infection). Cell type and time point are not known. CDR3 sequence reads: CASSVTGQNNEQFF. In DNA, the CDR3 is TGTGCCAGCTCAGTAACCGGACAGAACAATGAGCAGTTCTTC.